The 27 T cell receptor beta chains listed next were all sequenced from one sample in a study of cytomegalovirus exposure and HLA in healthy donors. The PCR ran on 60 Vbeta and 13 Jbeta primers. Clones were read by immunoSEQ multiplex PCR, and TCRdb kept only the in-frame ones, dropping some. This sample yields over 140,000 clones, of which 82% are seen a single time; 1.2% to 1.5% belongs to the top ten. Specimen: PBMCs. The receptors stem from a man aged 30-40 years in good health and CMV-seropositive.

V is TRBV7-9 and J is TRBJ2-3; D possibly corresponds to TRBD1 (6 bases). The V gene lost 5 bases and the J gene lost 5 bases, with 17 bases spanning the gap. Germline V gene data show CDR1 as SEHNR and CDR2 as FQNEAQ (reference sequence). The CDR3 has 15 residues. CDR3 protein: CASSQLGGVEDTQYF. CDR3 sequence (DNA): TGTGCCAGCAGCCAGCTAGGGGGAGTAGAAGATACGCAGTATTTT.

The chain employs TRBV4-1 and TRBJ1-2; the D is unclear. In germline, CDR1 is MGHRA, CDR2 YSYEKL. Between the trimmed V and J ends, which lost 0 bases and 2 bases, there was a span of 10 bases. This CDR3 has 15 residues. The DNA of the CDR3 is TGCGCCAGCAGCCAAGATTTTGCGGAGAACTATGGCTACACCTTC. Translated: CASSQDFAENYGYTF.

CDR3 region: CAWSMTGGPQHF. The CDR3 bases are TGTGCCTGGAGCATGACGGGTGGGCCCCAGCATTTT. This sequence joins TRBV30 and TRBJ1-5, with D uncertain. The CDR3 sequence is 12 residues long. Germline V gives CDR1 GTSNPN, CDR2 SVGIG (reference sequence). V was trimmed by 3 bases and J by 9 bases, leaving 12 bases between them.

V and J are TRBV15 and TRBJ1-1; D is possibly TRBD1 (5 bases). Trimming cost V 1 base and J 7 bases, with 10 bases left between them. This CDR3 comprises 13 residues. Per the germline V gene, CDR1 is LNHNV and CDR2 is YYDKDF (reference sequence). CDR3 in DNA: TGTGCCACCAGCAGAGTTGGACAAATTGAAGCTTTCTTT. Its translation: CATSRVGQIEAFF.

This clone was detected only a few times. This sequence joins TRBV19 and TRBJ1-1, with 8 positions matching TRBD1. V was pared by 5 bases and J by 5 bases, with 13 bases of the junction left unmatched. The CDR3 length is 16 residues. Looked up from germline, CDR1 is LNHDA and CDR2 is SQIVND (reference sequence). The CDR3 DNA is TGTGCCAGTAGTCCACTGACAGGGGAGAGGAAAACTGAAGCTTTCTTT. Amino acid sequence: CASSPLTGERKTEAFF. Full variable domain (outside the CDR3, taken from reference TRBV19 and TRBJ1-1): DGGITQSPKYLFRKEGQNVTLSCEQNLNHDAMYWYRQDPGQGLRLIYYSQIVNDFQKGDIAEGYSVSREKKESFPLTVTSAQKNPTAFYLCASSPLTGERKTEAFFGQGTRLTVV.

V and J are TRBV6-5 and TRBJ2-1; TRBD2 agrees at 8 bases. The germline CDR1 and CDR2 sequences are MNHEY and SVGAGI. V shed 0 bases and J 9 bases; nucleotides not matched to a gene: 7. The CDR3 runs to 15 residues. CDR3 sequence: CASSYSRGGQGEQFF. For the CDR3, the DNA is TGTGCCAGCAGTTACTCCCGGGGGGGCCAAGGTGAGCAGTTCTTC.

This clone came up once. The chain is built from TRBV16 and TRBJ1-6; TRBD1 aligns across 7 bases. In germline, CDR1 is KGHSY, CDR2 FQNENV. There are 19 residues in the CDR3. V shed 0 bases and J 5 bases; nucleotides not matched to a gene: 13. The CDR3 region has the DNA TGTGCCAGCAGCCAATCTTCGGGCGGGGCAGGGGGAAATAATTCACCCCTCCACTTT. Its translation: CASSQSSGGAGGNNSPLHF.

The gene calls are TRBV2 and TRBJ1-4, with D possibly matching TRBD1 (5 bases). Between the trimmed V and J ends, which lost 6 bases and 5 bases, there was a span of 16 bases. From germline, CDR1 is SNHLY and CDR2 FYNNEI. The CDR3 is made up of 15 amino acids. CDR3 bases: TGTGCCAGCAGCGCCAGACGGGGGACGAATGAAAAACTGTTTTTT. As protein: CASSARRGTNEKLFF.

In DNA, the CDR3 is TGTGCCAGCAGTCCTGGAGGGTCGGTAGCTTTCTTT. Amino acids: CASSPGGSVAFF. The chain links TRBV6-6 to TRBJ1-1; no definite D call. CDR3 length: 12 residues. The V gene's germline CDR1 is MNHNY and CDR2 SVGAGI (reference sequence). Deletions cut 5 bases from V and 10 bases from J, with 14 bases between.

The chain links TRBV7-2 to TRBJ1-2, with 9 bases identical to TRBD1. This CDR3 is 13 amino acids long. CDR1 is SGHTA and CDR2 is FQGNSA in the germline V gene. V dropped 5 bases and J dropped 6; count of bases not matched to a gene: 4. The CDR3 bases are TGTGCCAGCAGCCAAAGACAGGGGGATGGCTACACCTTC. As protein: CASSQRQGDGYTF.

Turning to this clone: An end of the junction differs from the germline gene, which may be a read error. V and J are TRBV6-1 and TRBJ2-3, with D possibly matching TRBD2 (6 bases). CDR1 and CDR2 (germline): MNHNS, SASEGT. The CDR3 spans 13 residues. DNA for the CDR3: TGTGCCAGCACCCGGACGGGGGAATACGCAGGAGGTTTT. Its protein is CASTRTGEYAGGF.

The rearrangement links TRBV19 to TRBJ1-5; possible D gene TRBD1, 6 bases. In germline, CDR1 is LNHDA, CDR2 SQIVND (reference sequence). Trimming left V 5 bases short and J 1 base short, with 12 bases between. The CDR3 length is 15 residues. This CDR3 reads CASSYGGQSNQPQHF. The CDR3 bases are TGTGCCAGTAGTTACGGGGGGCAAAGCAATCAGCCCCAGCATTTT.

The genes are TRBV7-9 and TRBJ1-1; D gene unclear. Trimming removed 3 bases at V and 0 bases at J, with 5 bases between. CDR1 and CDR2 from the germline V gene are SEHNR and FQNEAQ (reference sequence). The CDR3 extends over 13 amino acids. CDR3 nucleotide sequence: TGTGCCAGCAGCTTTGTAGTGAACACTGAAGCTTTCTTT. This encodes CASSFVVNTEAFF.

This clone has only one observation. The chain links TRBV28 to TRBJ1-4, with D possibly TRBD1 on 5 matching bases. Germline CDR1 reads MDHEN; CDR2 reads SYDVKM. Trimming removed 1 base at V and 3 bases at J, with 9 bases between. The CDR3 is 15 amino acids. CDR3: CASSLSRGSNEKLFF. The CDR3 coding sequence is TGTGCCAGCAGTTTATCGCGGGGCTCTAATGAAAAACTGTTTTTT.

This clone was detected only once. The V and J genes are TRBV6-5 and TRBJ2-7; the D gene is possibly TRBD2 (5 bases). CDR3 length: 15 residues. Germline CDR1 reads MNHEY; CDR2 reads SVGAGI. V dropped 0 bases and J dropped 0 bases, with 9 bases sitting between them. CDR3 DNA: TGTGCCAGCAGTTACTCGGGAGCGGACTCCTACGAGCAGTACTTC. As protein: CASSYSGADSYEQYF.

V usage is TRBV5-1 and J usage is TRBJ2-7; the match to TRBD1 covers 10 bases. V shed 4 bases and J 3 bases; nucleotides not matched to a gene: 4. The CDR3 contains 14 residues. Per germline, CDR1 SGHRS and CDR2 YFSETQ. CDR3 sequence: CASSPGQGSYEQYF. Written as DNA, the CDR3 is TGCGCCAGCAGCCCGGGACAGGGGAGCTACGAGCAGTACTTC.

The gene calls are TRBV28 and TRBJ2-1; a possible D gene is TRBD2 (7 bases). The germline V gene encodes CDR1 MDHEN and CDR2 SYDVKM. This CDR3 region has 15 residues. V dropped 3 bases and J dropped 10 bases, with 19 bases sitting between them. CDR3 DNA: TGTGCCAGCAGTTTTGATAGTGGGGGGAGGGGGGAGCAGTTCTTC. The encoded protein is CASSFDSGGRGEQFF.

This clone showed up just once. The chain links TRBV18 to TRBJ2-3, with TRBD1 as a possible D gene (5 bases). Germline CDR1 is KGHSH and CDR2 is LQKENI. The CDR3 sequence is 17 residues long. V was clipped by 5 bases and J by 0 bases, with 18 bases between them. CDR3 nucleotide sequence: TGTGCCAGCTCATCGTGGACACAAGGGATAAGCACAGATACGCAGTATTTT. Amino acids: CASSSWTQGISTDTQYF.

The V call is TRBV5-6, the J call TRBJ2-2; 7 bases are shared with TRBD1. Losses at the gene ends were 4 bases for V and 6 bases for J; bases not matched to a gene: 9. This CDR3 has 15 amino acids. Germline V lookup: CDR1 SGHDT, CDR2 YYEEEE. The CDR3 loop reads CASSVTGNMAGELFF. In DNA, the CDR3 is TGTGCCAGCAGCGTGACAGGGAATATGGCCGGGGAGCTGTTTTTT.

The chain couples TRBV2 to TRBJ1-5; D is perhaps TRBD1 (6 bases). Germline V CDR1 and CDR2: SNHLY, FYNNEI. The CDR3 runs to 17 residues. V lost 4 bases and J lost 1, with 17 bases in between. CDR3 residues: CASSVPAGGSSNQPQHF. CDR3 DNA sequence: TGTGCCAGCAGTGTCCCCGCGGGGGGCTCCAGCAATCAGCCCCAGCATTTT.

Here the CDR3 DNA reads TGTGCCAGCAGTTTTGCCAGCTCTGGGGCCAACGTCCTGACTTTC. Protein sequence: CASSFASSGANVLTF. The rearrangement joins TRBV5-6 to TRBJ2-6; no definite D call. CDR3 size: 15 residues. Trimming took 5 bases from V and 0 from J, leaving 9 bases between them. Germline CDR1 and CDR2: SGHDT and YYEEEE.

Only one count was recorded for this clone. The chain carries TRBV30 and TRBJ2-1; TRBD2 aligns across 9 bases. Germline V gene sequence: CDR1 GTSNPN, CDR2 SVGIG (reference sequence). This CDR3 spans 14 amino acids. V lost 1 base and J lost 8; bases outside the gene matches: 6. CDR3 coding DNA: TGTGCCTGGAGTGGAGCGGGGGGCCTCCATGAGCAGTTCTTC. Amino acids: CAWSGAGGLHEQFF.

V and J are TRBV30 and TRBJ1-1; the match to TRBD1 covers 7 bases. The V gene's germline CDR1 is GTSNPN and CDR2 SVGIG (reference sequence). The CDR3 has 17 residues. The ends lost 3 bases at V and 2 bases at J; junction bases unmatched: 15. The CDR3 DNA sequence: TGTGCCTGGAGCCCAATCTTCGCGACAGGGCGAAACACTGAAGCTTTCTTT. Translated: CAWSPIFATGRNTEAFF.

This clone showed up just once. This chain links TRBV7-9 with TRBJ2-7; maybe TRBD2 (6 bases). CDR1 is SEHNR, CDR2 FQNEAQ, per germline (reference sequence). Trimming left V 3 bases short and J 9 bases short, with 12 bases between. This CDR3 is 12 amino acids long. The CDR3 coding sequence is TGTGCCAGCAGCTTGGCGGGGTTCGGGCAGTACTTC. It encodes CASSLAGFGQYF.

This chain uses TRBV9 with TRBJ1-2, with D possibly matching TRBD1 (5 bases). Germline lookup yields CDR1 SGDLS and CDR2 YYNGEE. V shed 0 bases and J shed 5 bases, with 17 bases lying between them. The CDR3 loop spans 16 amino acids. CDR3 protein: CASSVGPQVGPYGYTF. Here the CDR3 DNA reads TGTGCCAGCAGCGTAGGGCCTCAAGTGGGGCCGTATGGCTACACCTTC.

The chain is built from TRBV10-3 and TRBJ2-5; no reliable D call. The J call may not be correct, given that the DNA end is closer to TRBJ2-7. There are 13 residues in the CDR3. The V gene's germline CDR1 is ENHRY and CDR2 SYGVKD. The CDR3 nucleotides are TGTGCCATCAGTGAAGATTCCTCCTACGAGCAGTACTTC. It yields the protein CAISEDSSYEQYF.

The chain uses TRBV27 and TRBJ2-1, with 8 bases identical to TRBD2. Trimming cost V 4 bases and J 0 bases; bases outside gene matches: 2. This CDR3 spans 15 amino acids. Germline values: CDR1 MNHEY, CDR2 SMNVEV (reference sequence). The CDR3 DNA follows: TGTGCCAGCAGTTGGAGCGGGAGCTCCTACAATGAGCAGTTCTTC. Protein sequence: CASSWSGSSYNEQFF.